This T cell receptor beta chain originates from a study of neurological immune-mediated disorders. V lost 5 bases and J 1 base, leaving 18 bases between the germline ends. Per the germline V gene, CDR1 is SGHRS and CDR2 is YFSETQ. The CDR3 has 16 residues. The cDNA was synthesized by means of template-switch 5'RACE, which was carried out with 10-nucleotide random UMIs. TCRdb reprocessed the 5' RACE reads with MiXCR, giving one entry per CDR3 protein. The sample records tens of thousands of distinct CDR3 sequences, about 13% being singletons. The origin of this receptor is a woman in her fifties or sixties with HTLV-1-associated myelopathy (HAM/TSP). The rearrangement joins TRBV5-1 to TRBJ1-2; a weak D match, TRBD1 (5 bases). The sample comprised PBMCs. CDR3 DNA sequence: TGCGCCAGCAGTCGTGCCGACAGCAGCTTTAACTATGGCTACACCTTC. It encodes CASSRADSSFNYGYTF.